This T cell receptor beta chain was sequenced for a study of blood T cell repertoires in COVID-19. Study details: T cells, B-cell-depleted T cells, or PBMCs supplied cDNA or gDNA.

This clone occurred once. Using immunoSEQ multiplex PCR, the repertoire was profiled, and TCRdb retains in-frame clones only, with some absent. Seen here are 300,000 to 400,000 clones, more than 75% observed once, and the top ten hold roughly 3%. The CDR3 is 12 amino acids. Trimming took 7 bases from V and 3 from J, leaving 6 bases between them. Germline V CDR1 and CDR2: SEHNR, FQNEAQ (reference sequence). The sequencing input was peripheral blood. The TCR originated in a woman between 18 and 30 years old who had recovered from COVID-19. The chain recombines TRBV7-9 with TRBJ2-2, with D maybe TRBD2 (5 bases). Written as DNA, the CDR3 is TGTGCCAGCATGAGGGACACCGGGGAGCTGTTTTTT. Translation: CASMRDTGELFF.